Below, one T cell receptor beta chain is given with its context. The antigen is undetermined. Profiling relied on immunoSEQ multiplex PCR, and the TCRdb table lists in-frame clones only, not all of them. The table has 85,000 to 130,000 clones, approximately 91% seen once. This specimen belongs to a study of T cell responses to AZD1222 COVID-19 vaccine. Study background: It was second doses at about 4 or about 12 weeks that were pooled. Study-level results: Within unmutated variant regions lay the reported targets of nearly half of spike-specific TCRs. AZD1222 recipients seropositive at baseline numbered only six or seven.

The CDR3 contains 14 residues. Germline V gene lookup returns CDR1 MNHEY and CDR2 SMNVEV (reference sequence). V was clipped by 6 bases and J by 0 bases, with 9 bases between them. Specimen: peripheral blood, collected on day 0 of AZD1222 vaccination. The chain combines TRBV27 with TRBJ1-5, with D uncertain. This clonotype originated in an adult in good health. CDR3 region: CASSLRYSNQPQHF. The CDR3 nucleotides are TGTGCCAGCAGCTTACGGTATAGCAATCAGCCCCAGCATTTT.